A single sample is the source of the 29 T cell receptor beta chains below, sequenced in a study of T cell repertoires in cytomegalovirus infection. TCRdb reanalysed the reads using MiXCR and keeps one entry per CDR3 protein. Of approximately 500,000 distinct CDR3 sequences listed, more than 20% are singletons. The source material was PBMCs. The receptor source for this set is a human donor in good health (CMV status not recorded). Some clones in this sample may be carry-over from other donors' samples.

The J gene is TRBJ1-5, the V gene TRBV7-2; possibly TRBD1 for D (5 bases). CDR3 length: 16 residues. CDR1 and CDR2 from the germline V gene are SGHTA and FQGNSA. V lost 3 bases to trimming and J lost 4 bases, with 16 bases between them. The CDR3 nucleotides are TGTGCCAGCAGCTTGGCTCCCGGGACCTCGAATCAGCCCCAGCATTTT. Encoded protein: CASSLAPGTSNQPQHF.

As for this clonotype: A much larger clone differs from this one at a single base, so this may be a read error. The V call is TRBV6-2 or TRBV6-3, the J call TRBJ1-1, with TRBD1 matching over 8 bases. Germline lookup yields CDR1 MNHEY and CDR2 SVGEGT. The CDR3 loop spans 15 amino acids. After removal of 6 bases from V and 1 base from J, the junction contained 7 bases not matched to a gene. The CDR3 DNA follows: TGTGCCAGCAGCCCAGGGGGCGTCGGGAACACTGAAGCTTTCTTT. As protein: CASSPGGVGNTEAFF.

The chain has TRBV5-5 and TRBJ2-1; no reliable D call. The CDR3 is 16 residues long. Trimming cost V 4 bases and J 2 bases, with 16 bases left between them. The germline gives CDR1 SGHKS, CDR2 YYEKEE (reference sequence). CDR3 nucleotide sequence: TGTGCCAGCAGCATAACTCCAGCGTACACCTACAATGAGCAGTTCTTC. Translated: CASSITPAYTYNEQFF.

The CDR3 DNA is TGTGCCATCAGATCAACCGTTCTCCTAGCGGGAGGGCCTAGGAACAATGAGCAGTTCTTC. This sequence encodes CAIRSTVLLAGGPRNNEQFF. The chain recombines TRBV10-3 with TRBJ2-1; TRBD2 agrees at 12 bases. The CDR3 is 20 residues long. The V gene's germline CDR1 is ENHRY and CDR2 SYGVKD. The V gene end was trimmed by 6 bases and the J gene end by 5 bases; junction bases not matched to a gene: 20.

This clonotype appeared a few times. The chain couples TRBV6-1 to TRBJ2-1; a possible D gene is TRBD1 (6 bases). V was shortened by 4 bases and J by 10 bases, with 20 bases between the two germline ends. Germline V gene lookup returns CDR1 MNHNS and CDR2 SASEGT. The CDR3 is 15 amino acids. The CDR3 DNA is TGTGCCAGCAGTGGCAGCTCGGACAGATTTGGAGAGCAGTTCTTC. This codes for CASSGSSDRFGEQFF.

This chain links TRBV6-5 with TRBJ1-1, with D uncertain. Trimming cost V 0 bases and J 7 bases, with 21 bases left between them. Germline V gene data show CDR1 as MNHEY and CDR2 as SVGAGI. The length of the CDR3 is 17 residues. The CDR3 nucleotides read TGTGCCAGCAGTTACTCACTGGCAGGCCCTAGAGAGGGTGAAGCTTTCTTT. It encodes CASSYSLAGPREGEAFF.

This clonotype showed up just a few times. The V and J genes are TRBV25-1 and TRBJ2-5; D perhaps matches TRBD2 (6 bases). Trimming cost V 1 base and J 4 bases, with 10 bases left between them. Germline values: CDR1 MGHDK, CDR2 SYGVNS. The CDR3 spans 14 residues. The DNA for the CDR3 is TGTGCCAGCAGTGAATGGGACGGGGGAGAGACCCAGTACTTC. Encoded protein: CASSEWDGGETQYF.

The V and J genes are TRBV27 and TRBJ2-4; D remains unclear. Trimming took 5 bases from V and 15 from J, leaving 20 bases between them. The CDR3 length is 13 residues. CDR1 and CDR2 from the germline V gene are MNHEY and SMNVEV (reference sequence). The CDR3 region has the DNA TGTGCCAGCAGTCCTACCGGGCTCGCTCTCTTGTACTTC. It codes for CASSPTGLALLYF.

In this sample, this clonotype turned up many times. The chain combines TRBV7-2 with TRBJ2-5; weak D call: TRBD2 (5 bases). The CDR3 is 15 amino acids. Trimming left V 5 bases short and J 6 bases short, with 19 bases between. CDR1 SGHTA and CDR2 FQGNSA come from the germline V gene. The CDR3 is CASSPHTGVGKTQYF. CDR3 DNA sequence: TGTGCCAGCAGCCCTCATACCGGGGTGGGGAAGACCCAGTACTTC.

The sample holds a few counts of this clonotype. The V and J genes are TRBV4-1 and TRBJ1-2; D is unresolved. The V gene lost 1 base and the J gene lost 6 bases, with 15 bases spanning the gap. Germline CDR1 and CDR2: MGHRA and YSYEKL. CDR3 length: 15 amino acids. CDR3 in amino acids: CASSQVVTSGNGYTF. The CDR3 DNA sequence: TGCGCCAGCAGCCAAGTGGTGACATCCGGAAATGGCTACACCTTC.

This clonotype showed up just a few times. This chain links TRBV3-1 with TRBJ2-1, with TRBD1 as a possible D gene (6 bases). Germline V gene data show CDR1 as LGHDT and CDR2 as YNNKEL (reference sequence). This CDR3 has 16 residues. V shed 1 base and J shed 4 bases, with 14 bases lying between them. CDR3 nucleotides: TGTGCCAGCAGCCAAGTATCAGGGGCCGCATACAATGAGCAGTTCTTC. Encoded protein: CASSQVSGAAYNEQFF.

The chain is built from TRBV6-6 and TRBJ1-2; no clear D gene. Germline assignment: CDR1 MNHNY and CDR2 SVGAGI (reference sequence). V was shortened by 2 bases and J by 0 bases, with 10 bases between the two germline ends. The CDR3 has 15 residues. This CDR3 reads CASSYVGITNYGYTF. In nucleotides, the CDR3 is TGTGCCAGCAGTTACGTTGGCATAACTAACTATGGCTACACCTTC.

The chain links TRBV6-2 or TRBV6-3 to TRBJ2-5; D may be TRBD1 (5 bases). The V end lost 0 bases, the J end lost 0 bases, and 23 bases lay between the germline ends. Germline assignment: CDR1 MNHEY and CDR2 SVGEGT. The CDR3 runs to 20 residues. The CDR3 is CASSYSWQGVYHHYQETQYF. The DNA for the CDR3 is TGTGCCAGCAGTTACTCGTGGCAGGGTGTGTATCATCACTACCAAGAGACCCAGTACTTC.

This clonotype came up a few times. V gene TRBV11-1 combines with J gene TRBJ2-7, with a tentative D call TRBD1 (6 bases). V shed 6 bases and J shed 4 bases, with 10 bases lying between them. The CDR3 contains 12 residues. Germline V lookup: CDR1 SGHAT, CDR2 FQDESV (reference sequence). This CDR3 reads CASRDRTYEQYF. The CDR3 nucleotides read TGTGCCAGCAGGGACAGAACTTACGAGCAGTACTTC.

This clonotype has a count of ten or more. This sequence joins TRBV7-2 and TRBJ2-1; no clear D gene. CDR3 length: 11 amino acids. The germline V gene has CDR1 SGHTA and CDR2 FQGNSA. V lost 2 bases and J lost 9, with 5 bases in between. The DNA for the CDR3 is TGTGCCAGCAGCTTATCCAGTGAGCAGTTCTTC. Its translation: CASSLSSEQFF. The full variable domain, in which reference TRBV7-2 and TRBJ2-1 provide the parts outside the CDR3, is GAGVSQSPSNKVTEKGKDVELRCDPISGHTALYWYRQSLGQGLEFLIYFQGNSAPDKSGLPSDRFSAERTGGSVSTLTIQRTQQEDSAVYLCASSLSSEQFFGPGTRLTVL.

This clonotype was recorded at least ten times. CDR3 DNA sequence: TGTGCCAGCAGTCCTCCGGGCCGATTATATGGCTACACCTTC. Residues: CASSPPGRLYGYTF. The gene calls are TRBV12-3 or TRBV12-4 and TRBJ1-2; D ambiguous. The V end was cut by 5 bases, the J end by 5 bases, with 15 bases between. This CDR3 spans 14 amino acids.

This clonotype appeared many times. Here the CDR3 reads CASSLEAGTYEQYF. The CDR3 coding sequence is TGTGCCAGCAGCTTAGAGGCAGGAACCTACGAGCAGTACTTC. J is TRBJ2-7 and V is TRBV7-8; unclear D gene. The CDR3 length is 14 residues. The ends were cut back, 1 base at V and 2 bases at J, with 9 bases in the middle. Germline CDR1 reads SGHVS; CDR2 reads FQNEAQ.

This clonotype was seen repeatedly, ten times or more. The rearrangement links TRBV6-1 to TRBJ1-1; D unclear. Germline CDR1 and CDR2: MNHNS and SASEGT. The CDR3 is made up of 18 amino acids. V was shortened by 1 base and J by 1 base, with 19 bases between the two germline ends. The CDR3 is CASSEGFGRQLSNTEAFF. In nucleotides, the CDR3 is TGTGCCAGCAGTGAAGGGTTCGGACGGCAGCTTTCGAACACTGAAGCTTTCTTT.

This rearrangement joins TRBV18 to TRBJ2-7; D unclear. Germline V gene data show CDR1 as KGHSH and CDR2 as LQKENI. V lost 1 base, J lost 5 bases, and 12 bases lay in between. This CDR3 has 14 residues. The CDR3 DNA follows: TGTGCCAGCTCACCACGTAATGAGGCGGACGAGCAGTACTTC. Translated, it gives CASSPRNEADEQYF.

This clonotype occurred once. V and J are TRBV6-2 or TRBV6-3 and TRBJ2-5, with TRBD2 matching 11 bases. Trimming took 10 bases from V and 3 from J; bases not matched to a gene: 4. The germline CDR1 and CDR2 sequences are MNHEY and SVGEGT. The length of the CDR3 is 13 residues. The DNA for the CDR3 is TGTGCCACGAAGACTAGCGGGAAAGAGACCCAGTACTTC. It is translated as CATKTSGKETQYF.

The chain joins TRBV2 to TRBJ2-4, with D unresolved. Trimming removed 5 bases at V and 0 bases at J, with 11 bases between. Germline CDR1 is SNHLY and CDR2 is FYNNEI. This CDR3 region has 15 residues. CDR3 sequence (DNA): TGTGCCAGCAGTCAGAGTCAACTAGCCAAAAACATTCAGTACTTC. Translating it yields CASSQSQLAKNIQYF.

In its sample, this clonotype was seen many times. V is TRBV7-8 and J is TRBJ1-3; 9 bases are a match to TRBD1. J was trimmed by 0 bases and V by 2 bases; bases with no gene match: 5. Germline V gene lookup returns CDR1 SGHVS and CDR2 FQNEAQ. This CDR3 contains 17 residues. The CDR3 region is CASSLRDRANSGNTIYF. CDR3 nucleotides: TGTGCCAGCAGCTTAAGGGACAGGGCCAACTCTGGAAACACCATATATTTT.

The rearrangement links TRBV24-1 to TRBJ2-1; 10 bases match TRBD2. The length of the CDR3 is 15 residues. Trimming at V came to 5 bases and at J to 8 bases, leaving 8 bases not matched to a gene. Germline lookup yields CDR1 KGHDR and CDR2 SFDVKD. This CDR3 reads CATSGLAGAGDEQFF. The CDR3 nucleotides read TGTGCCACCAGTGGTCTAGCGGGAGCAGGGGATGAGCAGTTCTTC.

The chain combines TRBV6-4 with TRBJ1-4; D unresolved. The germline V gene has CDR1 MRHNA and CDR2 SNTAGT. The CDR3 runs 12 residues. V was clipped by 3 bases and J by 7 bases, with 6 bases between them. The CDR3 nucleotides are TGTGCCAGCAGTGAACGGAGTGAAAAACTGTTTTTT. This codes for CASSERSEKLFF.

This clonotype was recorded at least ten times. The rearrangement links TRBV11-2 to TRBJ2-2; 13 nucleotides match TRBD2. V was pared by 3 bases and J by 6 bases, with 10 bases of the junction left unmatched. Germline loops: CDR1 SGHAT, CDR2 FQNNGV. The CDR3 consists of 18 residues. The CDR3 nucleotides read TGTGCCAGCAGCTTTGGACTAGCGGGAGTGGTAGGCTCCGGGGAGCTGTTTTTT. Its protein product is CASSFGLAGVVGSGELFF.

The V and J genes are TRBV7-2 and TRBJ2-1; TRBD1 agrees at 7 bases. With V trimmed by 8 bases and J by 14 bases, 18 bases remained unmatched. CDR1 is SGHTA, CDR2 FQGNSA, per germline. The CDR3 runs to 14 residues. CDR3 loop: CASAPTAQGDTKFF. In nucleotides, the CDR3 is TGTGCCAGCGCGCCAACCGCCCAGGGGGACACCAAGTTCTTC.

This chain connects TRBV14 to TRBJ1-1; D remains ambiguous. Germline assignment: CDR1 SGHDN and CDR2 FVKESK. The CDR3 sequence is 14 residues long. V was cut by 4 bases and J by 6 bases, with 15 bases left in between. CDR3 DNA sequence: TGTGCCAGCAGCCCCCGAGGGTTGTGGCCTGAAGCTTTCTTT. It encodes CASSPRGLWPEAFF.

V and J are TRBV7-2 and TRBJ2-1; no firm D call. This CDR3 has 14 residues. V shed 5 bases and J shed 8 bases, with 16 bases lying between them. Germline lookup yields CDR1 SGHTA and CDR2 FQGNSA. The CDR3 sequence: CASSQSGPDDEQFF. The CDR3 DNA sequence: TGTGCCAGCAGCCAAAGTGGGCCAGACGATGAGCAGTTCTTC.

CDR3 protein: CASSPAYAGAPGYTF. CDR3 nucleotide sequence: TGTGCCAGCTCCCCCGCTTATGCAGGGGCGCCCGGCTACACCTTC. This chain links TRBV28 with TRBJ1-2; TRBD1 might be the D (6 bases). Per the germline V gene, CDR1 is MDHEN and CDR2 is SYDVKM. This CDR3 is built from 15 residues. Deletions cut 8 bases from V and 8 bases from J, with 24 bases between.